This T cell receptor beta chain was observed in a study of identical twins. The study, taken as a whole, reports: Among beta out-of-frame sequences, excess sharing between twins appeared weaker. Insertions were reduced in abundant cord blood beta clonotypes but not in memory repertoires.

This CDR3 region has 13 residues. V lost 9 bases, J lost 3 bases, and 14 bases lay in between. A note on this clonotype: What it binds is unknown.

The authors used template switching to add a universal primer site and gave cDNA unique molecular identifiers. TCRdb processed the 5' RACE reads anew with MiXCR; each CDR3 protein has one entry. The table includes 650,000 to 800,000 distinct CDR3 sequences, more than 6.5% detected once. This same sample was also taken into another study, of yellow fever vaccine responses in identical twins.

The clonotype was recovered from a woman aged 18-29 years in good health. The sequenced sample was PBMCs. J is TRBJ1-2 and V is TRBV12-3 or TRBV12-4; TRBD1 might be the D (6 bases). CDR3 loop: CASRGANDYGYTF. The CDR3 nucleotides read TGTGCCAGTCGGGGGGCGAACGACTATGGCTACACCTTC.